These 2 T cell receptor beta chains were sequenced from one sample in a study of blood T cell repertoires in COVID-19. The method was immunoSEQ multiplex PCR; TCRdb's version includes in-frame clones alone and lacks a portion of them. Among approximately 93,000 clones listed, around 72% were seen once. Material: peripheral blood. These receptors were obtained from a woman over 75 with acute or convalescent COVID-19.

The V gene is TRBV5-4, the J gene TRBJ2-1; 8 bases map to TRBD1. V dropped 0 bases and J dropped 6; count of bases not matched to a gene: 11. The CDR3 consists of 17 residues. From germline, CDR1 is SGHNT and CDR2 YYREEE (reference sequence). This CDR3 reads CASSLGARTGSRNEQFF. Written as DNA, the CDR3 is TGTGCCAGCAGCTTGGGGGCGAGGACAGGGTCTCGCAATGAGCAGTTCTTC.

The rearrangement joins TRBV4-3 to TRBJ1-1, with no clear D. CDR3 length equals 13 residues. The ends were cut back, 3 bases at V and 3 bases at J, with 8 bases in the middle. Germline V gene sequence: CDR1 LGHNA, CDR2 YSLEER. The DNA for the CDR3 is TGCGCCAGCAGCCATACCCGGGACACTGAAGCTTTCTTT. Translation gives CASSHTRDTEAFF.